This TCR beta chain was profiled in a study of control samples from healthy donors and cancer patients. TCRdb keeps only in-frame clones here, not all; method: immunoSEQ multiplex PCR. Of around 81,000 clones in the sample, 85% to 95% were seen once. CDR3 length: 15 amino acids. The clonotype comes from a woman in her 30s in good health. The sequencing input was blood. The chain links TRBV1 to TRBJ2-1; TRBD2 is taken as the D call from the table, unchecked against the DNA. TRBV1 is recorded as a pseudogene. The CDR3 reads CTSSPEERGHNEQFF. Here the CDR3 DNA reads TGCACCAGCAGCCCCGAAGAGCGGGGGCACAATGAGCAGTTCTTC.